What follows describes a single T cell receptor (beta chain). The sample originates from a study of T cells after yellow fever vaccination. TCR cDNA was made by 5'RACE template switching, adding a universal primer site and UMIs. TCRdb reprocessed the 5' RACE reads via MiXCR and lists one record per CDR3 protein. The sample has 500,000 to 650,000 distinct CDR3 sequences, 9% to 15% seen once. Germline V lookup: CDR1 MDHEN, CDR2 SYDVKM. The length of the CDR3 is 16 residues. Trimming removed 5 bases from V and 7 bases from J, with 24 bases in between. The rearrangement uses TRBV28 and TRBJ2-7; perhaps TRBD1 as D (7 bases). Sequences were derived from PBMCs, sampled on the day of the yellow fever booster vaccination. This sequence was found in a man aged 25-45 years who received the YFV17D yellow fever vaccine. The CDR3 coding sequence is TGTGCCAGCAGTGTGACTGGGACAGCGGGCTTAGGGGAGCAGTACTTC. Its translation is CASSVTGTAGLGEQYF. Full variable domain (outside the CDR3, taken from reference TRBV28 and TRBJ2-7): DVKVTQSSRYLVKRTGEKVFLECVQDMDHENMFWYRQDPGLGLRLIYFSYDVKMKEKGDIPEGYSVSREKKERFSLILESASTNQTSMYLCASSVTGTAGLGEQYFGPGTRLTVT.